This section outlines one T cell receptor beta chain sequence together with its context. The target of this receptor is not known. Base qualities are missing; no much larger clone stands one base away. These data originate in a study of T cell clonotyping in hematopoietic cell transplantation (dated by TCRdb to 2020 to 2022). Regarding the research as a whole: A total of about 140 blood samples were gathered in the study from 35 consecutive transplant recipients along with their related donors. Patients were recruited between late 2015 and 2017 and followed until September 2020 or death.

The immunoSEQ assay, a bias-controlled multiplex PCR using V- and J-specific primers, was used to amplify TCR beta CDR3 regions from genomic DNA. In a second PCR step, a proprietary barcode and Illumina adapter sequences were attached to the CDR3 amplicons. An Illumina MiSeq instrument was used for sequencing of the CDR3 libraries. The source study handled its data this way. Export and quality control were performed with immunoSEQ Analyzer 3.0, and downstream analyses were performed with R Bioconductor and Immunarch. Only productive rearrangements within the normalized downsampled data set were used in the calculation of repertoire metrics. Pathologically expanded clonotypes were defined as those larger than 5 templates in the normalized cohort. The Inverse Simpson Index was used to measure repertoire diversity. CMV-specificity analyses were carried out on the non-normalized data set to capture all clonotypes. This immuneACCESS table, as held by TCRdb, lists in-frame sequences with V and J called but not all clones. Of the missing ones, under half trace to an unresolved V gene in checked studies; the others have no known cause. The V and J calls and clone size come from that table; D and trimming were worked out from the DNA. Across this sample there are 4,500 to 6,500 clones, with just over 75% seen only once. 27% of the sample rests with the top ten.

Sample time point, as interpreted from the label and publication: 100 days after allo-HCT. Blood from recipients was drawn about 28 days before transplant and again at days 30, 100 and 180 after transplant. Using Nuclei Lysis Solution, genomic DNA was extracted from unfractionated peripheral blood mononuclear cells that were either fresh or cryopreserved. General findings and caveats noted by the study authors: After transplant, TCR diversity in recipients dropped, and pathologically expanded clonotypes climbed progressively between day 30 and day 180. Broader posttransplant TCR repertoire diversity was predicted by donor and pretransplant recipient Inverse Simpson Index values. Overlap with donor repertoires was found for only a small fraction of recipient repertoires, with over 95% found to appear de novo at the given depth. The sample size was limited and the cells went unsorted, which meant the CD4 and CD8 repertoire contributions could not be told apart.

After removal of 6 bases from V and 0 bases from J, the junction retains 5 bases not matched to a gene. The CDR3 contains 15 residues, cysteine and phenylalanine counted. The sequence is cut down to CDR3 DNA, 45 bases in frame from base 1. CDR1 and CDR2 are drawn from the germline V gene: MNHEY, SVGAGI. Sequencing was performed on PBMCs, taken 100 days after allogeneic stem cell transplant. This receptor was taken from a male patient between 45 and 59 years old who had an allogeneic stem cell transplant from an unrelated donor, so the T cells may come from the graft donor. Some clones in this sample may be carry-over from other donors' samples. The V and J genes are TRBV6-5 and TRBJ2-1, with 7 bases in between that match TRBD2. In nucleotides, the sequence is TGTGCCAGCAGCCAGAGCGGGAACTCCTACAATGAGCAGTTCTTC. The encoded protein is CASSQSGNSYNEQFF.